This T cell receptor (beta chain) derives from a study of blood T cells in healthy people across ages. A few counts support this clonotype. The authors ran a second PCR of 7 to 11 cycles using a sample-barcoded 5' primer and a J-beta primer mix. A single record per CDR3 protein comes from TCRdb applying MiXCR to the 5' RACE reads. The sample carries about 670,000 distinct CDR3 sequences, around 38% recorded once. The source material was blood. The TCR originated in an elderly man in good health.

CDR3 in amino acids: CASTGQGYGYTF. CDR3 coding DNA: TGTGCCAGCACGGGACAAGGATATGGCTACACCTTC. The rearrangement links TRBV2 to TRBJ1-2; maybe TRBD1 (6 bases). CDR1 SNHLY and CDR2 FYNNEI come from the germline V gene. V lost 7 bases to trimming and J lost 5 bases, with 11 bases between them. The CDR3 is made up of 12 amino acids.